The sequence of this TCR beta chain was determined in a study of Tregs in tolerant kidney transplant recipients. The study, taken as a whole, reports: Tolerant patients' donor-specific Tregs expanded beyond overall Tregs, suggesting antigen-driven growth. Nucleotide sequences could not be compared across some patients' samples due to primer changes.

Recipients received nonmyeloablative bone marrow transplants from related graft donors, with transient mixed chimerism. Unstimulated Tregs (CD4+CD25+CD127-) and CD4+CD25- non-Tregs were sorted from PBMCs. Germline CDR1 GTSNPN, CDR2 SVGIG (reference sequence). Trimming shortened V by 0 bases and J by 6 bases, and 6 bases separated the two germline ends. CDR3 length: 11 amino acids. Of note for this clone: Its antigen remains unidentified.

TCRdb's table, derived via immunoSEQ multiplex PCR, lists solely in-frame clones and lacks some. The table includes 95,000 or so clones, over 85% detected once. V usage is TRBV30 and J usage is TRBJ2-7, with D perhaps matching TRBD2 (5 bases). The source is a human patient who received a combined kidney and bone marrow transplant. Some T cells may have originated in the graft donor. Sequenced material: CD4+ T cells from blood (PBMCs), taken 12 months after the transplant. The CDR3 coding sequence is TGTGCCTGGAGTGTAGGAGGCGAGCAGTACTTC. It translates to CAWSVGGEQYF.